The 10 T cell receptor beta chains below all came from one sample that was sequenced in a study of blood T cell repertoires in COVID-19. Only in-frame clones appear in the TCRdb table, and some are missing; sequencing was by immunoSEQ multiplex PCR. The data contain 100,000 to 150,000 clones, approximately 89% of them singletons. Sequenced material: peripheral blood. Receptors originate from a woman aged 80 or over with COVID-19, enrolled during active disease.

This chain links TRBV2 with TRBJ1-5; 8 positions match TRBD1. With 1 base clipped from V and 4 bases from J, the junction kept 3 bases outside the gene matches. CDR1 and CDR2 (germline): SNHLY, FYNNEI. CDR3 length: 15 amino acids. For the CDR3, the DNA is TGTGCCAGCAGTGAAGGGACAGGGAAAAATCAGCCCCAGCATTTT. Residues: CASSEGTGKNQPQHF.

The sample holds one count of this clone. The genes are TRBV28 and TRBJ2-5, with 9 bases fitting TRBD1. V lost 4 bases to trimming and J lost 9 bases; unmatched junction nucleotides: 15. The CDR3 has 16 residues. The germline V gene encodes CDR1 MDHEN and CDR2 SYDVKM. CDR3 region: CASSSTGQGGRMAQYF. CDR3 sequence (DNA): TGTGCCAGCAGTTCCACGGGACAGGGAGGCCGGATGGCCCAGTACTTC.

The rearrangement uses TRBV5-4 and TRBJ1-1; D gene unclear. Between the trimmed V and J ends, which lost 4 bases and 7 bases, there was a span of 14 bases. Germline lookup yields CDR1 SGHNT and CDR2 YYREEE (reference sequence). The CDR3 totals 13 residues. The CDR3 is CASSHRTDNEAFF. The CDR3 bases are TGTGCCAGCAGCCACCGCACAGATAATGAAGCTTTCTTT.

The chain recombines TRBV11-2 with TRBJ2-3; D call uncertain. In germline, CDR1 is SGHAT, CDR2 FQNNGV. The CDR3 runs to 13 residues. Trimming left V 1 base short and J 2 bases short, with 4 bases between. CDR3 protein: CASSLGATDTQYF. In DNA form, the CDR3 reads TGTGCCAGCAGCTTAGGGGCCACAGATACGCAGTATTTT.

The chain joins TRBV18 to TRBJ1-3, with D possibly TRBD1 on 6 matching bases. Trimming took 3 bases from V and 0 from J, leaving 9 bases between them. CDR1 is KGHSH and CDR2 is LQKENI in the germline V gene. The CDR3 totals 15 residues. As DNA, the CDR3 is TGTGCCAGCTCACCGGACAGTCTCTCTGGAAACACCATATATTTT. Translation gives CASSPDSLSGNTIYF.

The V gene is TRBV4-1, the J gene TRBJ2-6; 9 bases align to TRBD1. The germline CDR1 and CDR2 sequences are MGHRA and YSYEKL. Losses at the gene ends were 0 bases for V and 1 base for J; bases not matched to a gene: 10. The CDR3 has 20 amino acids. In DNA form, the CDR3 reads TGCGCCAGCAGCCAAGATCAGGGACAGGGACTACGTTCTGGGGCCAACGTCCTGACTTTC. Translating it yields CASSQDQGQGLRSGANVLTF.

This rearrangement joins TRBV7-6 to TRBJ1-1; D might be TRBD1 (5 bases). The CDR3 runs to 14 residues. The V and J ends lost 1 base and 2 bases respectively, with 8 bases between them. Germline V gives CDR1 SGHVS, CDR2 FNYEAQ. The CDR3 bases are TGTGCCAGCAGCTTAGGACAGTATAACACTGAAGCTTTCTTT. Protein sequence: CASSLGQYNTEAFF.

The chain has TRBV25-1 and TRBJ1-6, with unresolved D. The CDR3 sequence is 13 residues long. The germline V gene has CDR1 MGHDK and CDR2 SYGVNS. V lost 8 bases to trimming and J lost 8 bases, with 13 bases between them. The CDR3 nucleotides are TGTGCCAGCCAAGCGATACGGGATTCACCCCTCCACTTT. Translated, it gives CASQAIRDSPLHF.

This sequence joins TRBV5-1 and TRBJ2-1; D perhaps matches TRBD2 (6 bases). Trimming stripped 4 bases from V and 0 bases from J, with 20 bases between. The CDR3 extends over 18 amino acids. Per germline, CDR1 SGHRS and CDR2 YFSETQ. The CDR3: CASSRGLQIGDSYNEQFF. The CDR3 DNA sequence: TGCGCCAGCAGCAGGGGACTCCAAATCGGAGACTCCTACAATGAGCAGTTCTTC.

The chain is built from TRBV14 and TRBJ2-2; the match to TRBD2 covers 10 bases. The CDR3 runs 17 residues. CDR1 SGHDN and CDR2 FVKESK come from the germline V gene. V dropped 6 bases and J dropped 3; count of bases not matched to a gene: 10. This chain's CDR3 is CASRWKREGPDTGELFF. CDR3 DNA sequence: TGTGCCAGCAGATGGAAGCGGGAGGGCCCGGACACCGGGGAGCTGTTTTTT.